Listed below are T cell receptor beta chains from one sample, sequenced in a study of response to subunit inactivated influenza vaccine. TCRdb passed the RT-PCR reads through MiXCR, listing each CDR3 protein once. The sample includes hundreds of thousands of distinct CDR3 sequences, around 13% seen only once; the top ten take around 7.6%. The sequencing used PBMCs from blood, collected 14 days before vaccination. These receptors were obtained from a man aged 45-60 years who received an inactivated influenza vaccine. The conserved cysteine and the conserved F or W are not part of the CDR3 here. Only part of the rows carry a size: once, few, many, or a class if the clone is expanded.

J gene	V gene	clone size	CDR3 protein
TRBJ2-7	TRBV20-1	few	SAREMQGRYEQY
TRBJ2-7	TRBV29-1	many	SVDEHGNSYEQY
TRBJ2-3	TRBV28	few	ASSLTGRYTDTQY
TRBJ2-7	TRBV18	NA	ASSPEGLAGYEQY
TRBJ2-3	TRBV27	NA	ASSTNLAGVTDTQY
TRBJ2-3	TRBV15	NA	ATSRDRASGTSTDTQY
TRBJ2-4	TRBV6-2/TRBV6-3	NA	ASTTYGLAGGGLAKNIQY
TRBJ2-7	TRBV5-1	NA	ASSFSPSNGYEQY
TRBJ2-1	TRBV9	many	ASSVVLAGEQF
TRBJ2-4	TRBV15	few	ATSRELGNIQY
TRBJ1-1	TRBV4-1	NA	ASSQSGQGTTEAF
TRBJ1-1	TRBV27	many	ASSLRGNTEAF
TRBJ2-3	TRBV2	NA	ASSDRVLTQY
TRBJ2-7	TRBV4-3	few	ASSQGDRANEQY
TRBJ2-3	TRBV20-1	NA	SATLAGGRDTQY
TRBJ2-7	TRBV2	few	AGRGTSNEQY
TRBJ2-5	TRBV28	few	ASTTYGETQY
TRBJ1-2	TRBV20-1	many	SAQTSAGTGTYGYT
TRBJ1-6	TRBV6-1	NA	ASSEGPQYNSPLH